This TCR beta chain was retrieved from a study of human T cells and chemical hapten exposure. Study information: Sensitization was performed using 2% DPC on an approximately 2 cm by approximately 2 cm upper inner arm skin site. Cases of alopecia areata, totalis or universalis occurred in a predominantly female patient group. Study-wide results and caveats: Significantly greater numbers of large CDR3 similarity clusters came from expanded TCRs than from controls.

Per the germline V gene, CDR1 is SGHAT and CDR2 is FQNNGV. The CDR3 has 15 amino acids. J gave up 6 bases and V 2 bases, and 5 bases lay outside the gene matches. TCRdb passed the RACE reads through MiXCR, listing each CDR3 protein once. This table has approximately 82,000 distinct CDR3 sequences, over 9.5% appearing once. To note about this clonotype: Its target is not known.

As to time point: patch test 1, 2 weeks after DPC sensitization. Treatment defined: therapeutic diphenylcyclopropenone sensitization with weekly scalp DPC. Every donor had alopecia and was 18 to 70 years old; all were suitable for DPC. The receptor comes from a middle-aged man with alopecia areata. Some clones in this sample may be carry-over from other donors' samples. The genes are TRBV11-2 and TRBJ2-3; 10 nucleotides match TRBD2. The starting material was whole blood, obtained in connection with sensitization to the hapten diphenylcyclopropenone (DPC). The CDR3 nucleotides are TGTGCCAGCAGCTTAACAGCGGGAGGGCCGGATACGCAGTATTTT. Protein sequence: CASSLTAGGPDTQYF.